The 19 T cell receptor beta chains presented below share a single source sample, sequenced in a study of cytomegalovirus exposure and HLA in healthy donors. TCRdb keeps only in-frame clones here, not all; method: immunoSEQ multiplex PCR. The table has over 200,000 clones, approximately 83% seen once. The sample was PBMCs. All receptors come from a woman aged 25 to 39 in good health and CMV-seropositive.

This clone was observed a few times. The chain has TRBV11-3 and TRBJ1-1; no reliable D call. V gave up 6 bases and J gave up 6 bases, with 11 bases separating them. The germline CDR1 and CDR2 sequences are SGHNT and YENEEA. This CDR3 spans 12 amino acids. CDR3 region: CASSQVAAEAFF. CDR3 in DNA: TGTGCCAGCAGTCAGGTAGCGGCTGAAGCTTTCTTT.

This chain uses TRBV30 with TRBJ2-1; D is uncertain. V lost 2 bases and J lost 4, with 3 bases in between. The CDR3 length is 11 residues. In germline, CDR1 is GTSNPN, CDR2 SVGIG (reference sequence). The CDR3 DNA follows: TGTGCCTGGAGTAAATACAATGAGCAGTTCTTC. Translated, it gives CAWSKYNEQFF. The variable domain in full, completed from reference TRBV30 and TRBJ2-1, reads SQTIHQWPATLVQPVGSPLSLECTVEGTSNPNLYWYRQAAGRGLQLLFYSVGIGQISSEVPQNLSASRPQDRQFILSSKKLLLSDSGFYLCAWSKYNEQFFGPGTRLTVL.

This clone occurred a few times. The rearrangement links TRBV5-1 to TRBJ2-2; the D gene is possibly TRBD2 (6 bases). Germline CDR1 and CDR2: SGHRS and YFSETQ. The CDR3 runs to 13 residues. Trimming removed 0 bases at V and 6 bases at J, with 6 bases between. The chain's CDR3 is CASSLGLAGELFF. DNA for the CDR3: TGCGCCAGCAGCTTGGGACTAGCCGGGGAGCTGTTTTTT.

The rearrangement links TRBV11-3 to TRBJ2-5, with D possibly TRBD1 on 6 matching bases. This CDR3 is built from 13 residues. V lost 1 base and J lost 11, with 14 bases in between. CDR1 is SGHNT, CDR2 YENEEA, per germline. The CDR3 DNA sequence: TGTGCCAGCAGCTTAGGAGGGGGTGTGGAGCAGTACTTC. Translating it yields CASSLGGGVEQYF. The full variable domain, rest sourced from reference TRBV11-3 and TRBJ2-5, is EAGVVQSPRYKIIEKKQPVAFWCNPISGHNTLYWYLQNLGQGPELLIRYENEEAVDDSQLPKDRFSAERLKGVDSTLKIQPAELGDSAVYLCASSLGGGVEQYFGPGTRLLVL.

This clone was seen just once. The chain is built from TRBV6-6 and TRBJ2-7; D is unclear. V lost 6 bases and J 6 bases, leaving 12 bases between the germline ends. The CDR3 is made up of 12 amino acids. From germline, CDR1 is MNHNY and CDR2 SVGAGI (reference sequence). CDR3 loop: CASSYGRTEQYF. DNA for the CDR3: TGTGCCAGCAGCTACGGCAGGACCGAGCAGTACTTC.

The genes are TRBV6-1 and TRBJ1-4, with 7 bases that match TRBD1. The CDR3 has 14 amino acids. V gave up 2 bases and J gave up 10 bases; unmatched junction bases: 7. The V gene's germline CDR1 is MNHNS and CDR2 SASEGT. CDR3 amino acids: CASSERTGYGKLFF. As DNA, the CDR3 is TGTGCCAGCAGTGAACGGACAGGATATGGAAAACTGTTTTTT.

The table lists this clone with a few counts. V and J are TRBV11-1 and TRBJ2-1, with D unresolved. Germline assignment: CDR1 SGHAT and CDR2 FQDESV (reference sequence). V lost 3 bases to trimming and J lost 4 bases, with 7 bases between them. This CDR3 region has 13 residues. CDR3 in DNA: TGTGCCAGCAGCTTTGGAGAGTACAATGAGCAGTTCTTC. This encodes CASSFGEYNEQFF.

V is TRBV27 and J is TRBJ1-1; no definite D call. Germline lookup yields CDR1 MNHEY and CDR2 SMNVEV (reference sequence). The CDR3 loop spans 12 amino acids. Trimming left V 5 bases short and J 7 bases short, with 11 bases between. This CDR3 reads CASSPPGDEAFF. The CDR3 nucleotides read TGTGCCAGCAGTCCGCCGGGAGATGAAGCTTTCTTT.

This sequence joins TRBV2 and TRBJ1-5; D possibly corresponds to TRBD1 (6 bases). Trimming shortened V by 6 bases and J by 2 bases, and 14 bases separated the two germline ends. From germline, CDR1 is SNHLY and CDR2 FYNNEI. CDR3 length: 15 amino acids. CDR3 bases: TGTGCCAGCAGCGACATGGACAGTGGCAATCAGCCCCAGCATTTT. Translating gives CASSDMDSGNQPQHF.

The V call is TRBV5-1, the J call TRBJ2-5, with D possibly being TRBD1 or TRBD2 (6 bases each). This CDR3 comprises 15 residues. V shed 3 bases and J shed 3 bases, with 15 bases lying between them. CDR1 and CDR2 from the germline V gene are SGHRS and YFSETQ. The CDR3 protein is CASSSTTGAEETQYF. CDR3 sequence (DNA): TGCGCCAGCAGCTCCACGACGGGGGCGGAAGAGACCCAGTACTTC.

The CDR3 DNA sequence: TGTGCCAGCGGGGACAGCCCATCTTGGACCTTC. This encodes CASGDSPSWTF. This rearrangement joins TRBV2 to TRBJ1-2; 7 bases line up with TRBD1. The CDR3 runs to 11 residues. The J segment lost 14 bases and the V segment lost 8 bases, leaving 11 bases of the junction unmatched. The germline CDR1 and CDR2 sequences are SNHLY and FYNNEI.

CDR3 amino acids: CASSQGQGVRITNSFYEQYF. The CDR3 nucleotides read TGCGCCAGCAGCCAGGGACAGGGGGTGAGAATCACGAATTCTTTCTACGAGCAGTACTTC. The chain links TRBV4-1 to TRBJ2-7, with 11 nucleotides matching TRBD1. Germline CDR1 is MGHRA and CDR2 is YSYEKL. The V and J ends lost 3 bases and 3 bases, in that order; junction bases with no gene match: 19. This CDR3 contains 20 residues.

Only one count was recorded for this clone. The DNA for the CDR3 is TGTGCCAGCAGCTTCTCGGACAGGGACGGTGAAAAACTGTTTTTT. It is translated as CASSFSDRDGEKLFF. The V call is TRBV7-6, the J call TRBJ1-4; TRBD1 agrees at 8 bases. Looked up from germline, CDR1 is SGHVS and CDR2 is FNYEAQ. Trimming took 3 bases from V and 7 from J; bases not matched to a gene: 7. The CDR3 covers 15 residues.

The V and J genes are TRBV4-2 and TRBJ2-7; TRBD2 aligns across 12 bases. The CDR3 has 17 residues. Trimming at V came to 0 bases and at J to 6 bases, leaving 9 bases not matched to a gene. From germline, CDR1 is LGHNA and CDR2 YNFKEQ. The CDR3 loop reads CASSQDPRTSGKGEQYF. The CDR3 DNA reads TGTGCCAGCAGCCAAGATCCCCGGACTAGCGGGAAGGGCGAGCAGTACTTC.

CDR3 loop: CASSWGTGGIEQYF. The CDR3 DNA sequence: TGCGCCAGCAGCTGGGGGACAGGGGGCATCGAGCAGTACTTC. The rearrangement links TRBV5-1 to TRBJ2-7; 12 bases map to TRBD1. Germline V gene data show CDR1 as SGHRS and CDR2 as YFSETQ. The CDR3 is 14 amino acids. The V and J ends lost 3 bases and 6 bases, in that order; junction bases with no gene match: 4.

V gene TRBV30 combines with J gene TRBJ1-4; D not certain. Germline V gene data show CDR1 as GTSNPN and CDR2 as SVGIG (reference sequence). This CDR3 comprises 13 residues. Deletions cut 2 bases from V and 8 bases from J, with 12 bases between. The CDR3 DNA follows: TGTGCCTGGAGTTTCGCCGCAGCCGAAAAACTGTTTTTT. The encoded protein is CAWSFAAAEKLFF.

The chain links TRBV29-1 to TRBJ1-2; tentative D call: TRBD1 (6 bases). CDR3 length: 11 amino acids. The germline V and J ends were trimmed by 6 bases and 2 bases, with 7 bases remaining between them. Per the germline V gene, CDR1 is SQVTM and CDR2 is ANQGSEA. The CDR3 DNA is TGCAGCGTAACAGGGAACTATGGCTACACCTTC. Translated: CSVTGNYGYTF.

The chain has TRBV5-4 and TRBJ2-1; 11 nucleotides agree with TRBD2. The CDR3 has 16 amino acids. The V segment lost 2 bases and the J segment 4 bases; nucleotides outside the gene matches: 5. Looked up from germline, CDR1 is SGHNT and CDR2 is YYREEE (reference sequence). CDR3 DNA sequence: TGTGCCAGCAGCTTAGATCTAGCGGGGGGTTACAATGAGCAGTTCTTC. It is translated as CASSLDLAGGYNEQFF.

The sample holds one count of this clone. The genes are TRBV29-1 and TRBJ1-2, with TRBD1 as a possible D gene (5 bases). Trimming cost V 4 bases and J 3 bases, with 15 bases left between them. The V gene's germline CDR1 is SQVTM and CDR2 ANQGSEA. The length of the CDR3 is 14 residues. This CDR3 is CSVGNAEGYYGYTF. The DNA of the CDR3 is TGCAGCGTTGGAAACGCGGAGGGGTACTATGGCTACACCTTC.